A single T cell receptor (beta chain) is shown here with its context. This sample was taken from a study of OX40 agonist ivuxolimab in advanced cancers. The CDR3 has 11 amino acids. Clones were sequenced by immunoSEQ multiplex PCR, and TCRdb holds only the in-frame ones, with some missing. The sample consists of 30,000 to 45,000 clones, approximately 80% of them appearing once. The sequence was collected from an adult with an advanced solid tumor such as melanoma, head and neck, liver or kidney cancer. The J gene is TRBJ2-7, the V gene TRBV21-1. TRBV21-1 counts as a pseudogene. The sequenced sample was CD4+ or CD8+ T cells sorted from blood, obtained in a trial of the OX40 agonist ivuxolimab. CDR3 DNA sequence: TGTGCCAGCAGGATCCGCTACGAGCAGTACTTC. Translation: CASRIRYEQYF.